This T cell receptor beta chain was identified during a study of breast tumors, draining lymph nodes, adjacent tissues. With 5 bases clipped from V and 7 bases from J, the junction kept 16 bases outside the gene matches. This CDR3 is 16 amino acids long. TCRdb analysed the multiplex PCR reads with MiXCR anew, one entry per CDR3 protein. The repertoire holds fewer than 30,000 distinct CDR3 sequences, with 60% to 70% as singletons. This TCR was sampled from a female donor with breast cancer. Some clones in this sample may be carry-over from other donors' samples. Sequencing was performed on tumor-adjacent breast tissue. The gene calls are TRBV12-3 or TRBV12-4 and TRBJ1-2, with 7 bases identical to TRBD1. The chain's CDR3 is CASSAGTVYLSSGYTF. The CDR3 region has the DNA TGTGCCAGCAGTGCCGGGACAGTGTATCTCAGCTCTGGCTACACCTTC.